The clone carrying this T cell receptor (beta chain) was counted many times. Antigen: not known. MiXCR was run by TCRdb on the reads, yielding one entry per CDR3 protein. The sample shows approximately 910,000 distinct CDR3 sequences, 25% to 40% of them seen only once. This entry comes from a study of T cell repertoires in cytomegalovirus infection. Broader study findings: CMV-specific HLA-C-restricted TCR beta clonotypes dominated the ex vivo response.

Looked up from germline, CDR1 is SGHTA and CDR2 is FQGNSA. Trimming removed 4 bases from V and 0 bases from J; junction bases left unmatched: 8. There are 16 residues in the CDR3. The material was cultured CD8+ T cells from PBMCs, obtained from culture after CMV antigen stimulation. This chain uses TRBV7-2 with TRBJ1-1; 7 nucleotides line up with TRBD1. The source is a human donor in good health (CMV status not recorded). Some clones in this sample may be carry-over from other donors' samples. The CDR3 reads CASSSPGTALNTEAFF. Written as DNA, the CDR3 is TGTGCCAGCAGCTCCCCCGGGACAGCCTTGAACACTGAAGCTTTCTTT.